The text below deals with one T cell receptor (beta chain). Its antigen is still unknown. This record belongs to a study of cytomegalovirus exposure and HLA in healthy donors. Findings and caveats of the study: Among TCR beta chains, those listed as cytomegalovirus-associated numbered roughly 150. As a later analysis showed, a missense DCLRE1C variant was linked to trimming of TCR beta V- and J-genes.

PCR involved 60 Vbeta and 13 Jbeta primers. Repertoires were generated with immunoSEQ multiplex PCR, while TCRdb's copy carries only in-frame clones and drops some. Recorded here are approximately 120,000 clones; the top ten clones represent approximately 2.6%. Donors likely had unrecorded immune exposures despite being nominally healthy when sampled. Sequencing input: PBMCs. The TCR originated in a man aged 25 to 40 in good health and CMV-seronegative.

The CDR3: CASSDIGGQPQHF. In nucleotides, the CDR3 is TGTGCCAGCAGCGACATAGGGGGTCAGCCCCAGCATTTT. This chain connects TRBV2 to TRBJ1-5, with D possibly being TRBD1 (6 bases). Trimming took off 6 bases at V and 6 bases at J, with 12 bases between the two ends. CDR1 is SNHLY and CDR2 is FYNNEI in the germline V gene. The length of the CDR3 is 13 residues.